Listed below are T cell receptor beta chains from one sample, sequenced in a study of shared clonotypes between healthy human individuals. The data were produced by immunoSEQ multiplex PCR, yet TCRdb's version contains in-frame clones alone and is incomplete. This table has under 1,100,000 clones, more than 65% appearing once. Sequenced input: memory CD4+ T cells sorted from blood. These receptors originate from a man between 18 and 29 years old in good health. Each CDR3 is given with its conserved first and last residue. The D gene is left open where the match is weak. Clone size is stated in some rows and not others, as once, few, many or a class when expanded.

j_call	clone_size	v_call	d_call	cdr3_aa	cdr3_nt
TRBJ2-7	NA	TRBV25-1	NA	CASSEARAGEQYF	TGTGCCAGCAGTGAAGCCAGGGCGGGCGAGCAGTACTTC
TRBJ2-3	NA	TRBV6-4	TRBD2	CASRRTSGKDTQYF	TGTGCCAGCAGGAGGACTAGCGGGAAGGATACGCAGTATTTT
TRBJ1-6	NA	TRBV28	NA	CASSPPPGVASPLHF	TGTGCCAGCAGTCCCCCCCCGGGGGTTGCTTCACCCCTCCACTTT
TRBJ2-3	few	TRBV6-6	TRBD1	CASREGQGLTDTQYF	TGTGCCAGCAGAGAGGGACAGGGATTAACAGATACGCAGTATTTT
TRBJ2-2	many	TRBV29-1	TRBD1	CSVDSGTGWTGELFF	TGCAGCGTTGACTCCGGGACAGGGTGGACCGGGGAGCTGTTTTTT
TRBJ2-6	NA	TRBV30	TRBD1	CAWRKTGEVDGANVLTF	TGTGCCTGGAGAAAGACAGGGGAGGTGGATGGGGCCAACGTCCTGACTTTC
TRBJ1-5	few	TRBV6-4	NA	CASSAESNQPQHF	TGTGCCAGCAGTGCGGAGAGTAATCAGCCCCAGCATTTT
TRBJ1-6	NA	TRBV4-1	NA	CASSQDRYRAQSPLHF	TGCGCCAGCAGCCAAGATCGTTATAGGGCCCAATCACCCCTCCACTTT
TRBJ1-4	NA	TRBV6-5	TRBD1	CASSYGTGGDEKLFF	TGTGCCAGCAGTTACGGGACAGGGGGGGATGAAAAACTGTTTTTT
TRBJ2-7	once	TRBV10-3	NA	CAISRGNYEQYF	TGTGCCATCAGTAGGGGGAACTACGAGCAGTACTTC
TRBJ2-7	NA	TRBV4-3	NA	CASSQKWRASLREQYF	TGCGCCAGCAGCCAAAAGTGGCGCGCGAGTCTACGTGAGCAGTACTTC
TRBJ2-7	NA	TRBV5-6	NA	CASSFVSYEQYF	TGTGCCAGCAGCTTTGTCTCCTACGAGCAGTACTTC
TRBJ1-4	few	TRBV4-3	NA	CASSQESGSGNEKLFF	TGCGCCAGCAGCCAAGAGTCGGGGTCGGGTAATGAAAAACTGTTTTTT
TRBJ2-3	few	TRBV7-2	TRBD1	CASSDRGSLGPGTQYF	TGTGCCAGCAGCGACAGGGGGTCCTTGGGACCCGGTACGCAGTATTTT
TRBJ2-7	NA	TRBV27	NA	CASSSEVAYEQYF	TGTGCCAGCAGTTCCGAGGTCGCTTACGAGCAGTACTTC
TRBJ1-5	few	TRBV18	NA	CASSPETGVGQPQHF	TGTGCCAGCTCACCGGAGACAGGCGTCGGTCAGCCCCAGCATTTT
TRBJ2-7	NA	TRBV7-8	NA	CASSLAGKIYEQYF	TGTGCCAGCAGCTTAGCGGGGAAGATCTACGAGCAGTACTTC
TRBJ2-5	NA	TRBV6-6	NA	CASRRDGEETQYF	TGTGCCAGCAGGCGGGACGGGGAAGAGACCCAGTACTTC
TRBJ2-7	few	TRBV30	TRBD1	CAWSAVQGGSDEQYF	TGTGCCTGGAGTGCCGTACAGGGGGGTTCCGACGAGCAGTACTTC
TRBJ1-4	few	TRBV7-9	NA	CASSLKGGGNEKLFF	TGTGCCAGCAGCTTAAAGGGGGGCGGCAATGAAAAACTGTTTTTT
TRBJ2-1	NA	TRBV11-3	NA	CASSISESYNEQFF	TGTGCCAGCAGCATCTCGGAATCCTACAATGAGCAGTTCTTC
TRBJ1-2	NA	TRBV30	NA	CAWSVVRGAYGYTF	TGTGCCTGGAGTGTAGTCAGGGGCGCCTATGGCTACACCTTC
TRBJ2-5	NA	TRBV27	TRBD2	CASSWGGLGETQYF	TGTGCCAGCAGTTGGGGGGGACTAGGTGAGACCCAGTACTTC
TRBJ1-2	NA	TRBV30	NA	CAWKNRAGGGYTF	TGTGCCTGGAAGAATAGAGCAGGAGGTGGCTACACCTTC
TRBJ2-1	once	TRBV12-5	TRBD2	CASGLVLSGRVDEQFF	TGTGCTAGTGGTTTGGTACTCAGCGGGAGGGTCGATGAGCAGTTCTTC
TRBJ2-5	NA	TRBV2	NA	CASSEEVRGGETQYF	TGTGCCAGCAGTGAAGAAGTCAGGGGAGGAGAGACCCAGTACTTC
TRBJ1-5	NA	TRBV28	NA	CASTAANSNQPQHF	TGTGCCAGCACCGCAGCAAATAGCAATCAGCCCCAGCATTTT